This is a list of T cell receptor beta chains from one sample in a study of shared clonotypes between healthy human individuals. Using immunoSEQ multiplex PCR, the repertoire was profiled, and TCRdb retains in-frame clones only, with some absent. The top ten clones hold 1.5% to 2% of a sample with hundreds of thousands of clones, more than 70% of them seen once. Material for sequencing was memory CD4+ T cells sorted from blood. The receptors come from a woman in her 30s in good health. The CDR3 runs from the conserved cysteine through the conserved F or W. Fields, in order: clone size, D gene, V gene, J gene, CDR3 protein, CDR3 DNA. D genes are given only for firm matches. Clone sizes are given selectively: once, few, many, or a class where the clone is expanded.

few	-	TRBV7-2	TRBJ2-2	CASRGLNTGELFF	TGTGCCAGCCGGGGATTGAACACCGGGGAGCTGTTTTTT
once	TRBD2	TRBV27	TRBJ2-5	CASSGLAGGETQYF	TGTGCCAGCAGCGGACTAGCGGGAGGAGAGACCCAGTACTTC
-	TRBD1	TRBV9	TRBJ2-1	CASSAGQGDEQFF	TGTGCCAGCAGCGCGGGACAGGGGGATGAGCAGTTCTTC
once	-	TRBV7-9	TRBJ1-1	CASSPTGRVTEAFF	TGTGCCAGCAGCCCGACAGGCCGAGTGACTGAAGCTTTCTTT
-	-	TRBV5-4	TRBJ2-1	CASSFRRNNEQFF	TGTGCCAGCAGCTTTCGTCGAAACAATGAGCAGTTCTTC
-	TRBD2	TRBV5-4	TRBJ2-7	CASSLGTRLNYEQYF	TGTGCCAGCAGCTTGGGGACTAGACTAAACTACGAGCAGTACTTC
-	-	TRBV7-9	TRBJ2-1	CASSLRSSSYNEQFF	TGTGCCAGCAGCTTGCGGTCGAGCTCCTACAATGAGCAGTTCTTC
-	-	TRBV11-3	TRBJ2-2	CASSLAGELFF	TGTGCCAGCAGCTTAGCCGGGGAGCTGTTTTTT
-	TRBD1	TRBV2	TRBJ1-2	CASSARTGGAPDGYTF	TGTGCCAGCAGTGCCCGGACAGGGGGCGCCCCTGATGGCTACACCTTC
-	-	TRBV10-3	TRBJ1-2	CAISVSQGPYGYTF	TGTGCCATCAGTGTATCACAGGGCCCCTATGGCTACACCTTC
-	-	TRBV30	TRBJ1-1	CAWTGQNTEAFF	TGTGCCTGGACTGGACAGAACACTGAAGCTTTCTTT
-	TRBD2	TRBV29-1	TRBJ2-5	CSVEGGSETQYF	TGCAGCGTTGAAGGCGGGAGTGAGACCCAGTACTTC
-	TRBD2	TRBV27	TRBJ2-1	CASSSLLAGRNEQFF	TGTGCCAGCAGTTCCTTATTAGCGGGCCGCAATGAGCAGTTCTTC
-	-	TRBV5-1	TRBJ1-4	CASSTPGGNEKLFF	TGCGCCAGCAGCACCCCGGGTGGGAATGAAAAACTGTTTTTT
-	TRBD1	TRBV6-5	TRBJ2-4	CASSSPGGNIQYF	TGTGCCAGCAGTTCCCCAGGGGGCAACATTCAGTACTTC
-	TRBD2	TRBV5-4	TRBJ2-7	CASSDRAGVFYEQYF	TGTGCCAGCAGCGATAGAGCGGGAGTCTTCTACGAGCAGTACTTC
-	TRBD2	TRBV29-1	TRBJ2-1	CSASVVAGDGEQFF	TGCAGCGCCTCCGTGGTAGCGGGAGACGGGGAGCAGTTCTTC
-	TRBD1	TRBV19	TRBJ1-5	CASSIPRGRSNQPQHF	TGTGCCAGTAGTATTCCCAGGGGGCGTAGCAATCAGCCCCAGCATTTT
-	TRBD1	TRBV10-3	TRBJ1-5	CAISEGQGPNQPQHF	TGTGCCATCAGCGAAGGACAGGGCCCTAATCAGCCCCAGCATTTT
-	-	TRBV7-8	TRBJ1-1	CASSLAGVVTEAFF	TGTGCCAGCAGCTTAGCCGGAGTCGTCACTGAAGCTTTCTTT
-	-	TRBV2	TRBJ1-1	CASSEGLWWNTEAFF	TGTGCCAGCAGTGAAGGTCTGTGGTGGAACACTGAAGCTTTCTTT
-	TRBD1	TRBV28	TRBJ1-1	CASRMKRRTGTGSGRNTEAFF	TGTGCCAGCAGAATGAAGCGCCGGACCGGGACAGGGAGCGGGCGGAACACTGAAGCTTTCTTT
-	TRBD1	TRBV6-1	TRBJ1-2	CASRTAGTGAYGYTF	TGTGCCAGCAGGACTGCCGGGACAGGGGCCTATGGCTACACCTTC
-	-	TRBV29-1	TRBJ2-6	CSVSSGANVLTF	TGCAGCGTTTCCTCTGGGGCCAACGTCCTGACTTTC
-	TRBD1	TRBV9	TRBJ1-2	CASSAGGVYGYTF	TGTGCCAGCAGCGCAGGGGGGGTCTATGGCTACACCTTC
-	TRBD2	TRBV11-2	TRBJ2-1	CASTTSAGGVNEQFF	TGTGCCAGCACCACATCAGCGGGAGGTGTCAATGAGCAGTTCTTC
-	-	TRBV19	TRBJ1-5	CASSKGLGQPQHF	TGTGCCAGTAGTAAGGGCCTCGGTCAGCCCCAGCATTTT
-	-	TRBV6-1	TRBJ2-1	CASSDGDREQFF	TGTGCCAGCAGTGATGGGGATCGTGAGCAGTTCTTC
-	-	TRBV28	TRBJ1-2	CASNVSGRGYTF	TGTGCCAGCAACGTATCAGGGCGTGGCTACACCTTC
-	-	TRBV2	TRBJ1-5	CASRAGANSNQPQHF	TGTGCCAGCAGGGCAGGAGCAAATAGCAATCAGCCCCAGCATTTT
few	TRBD1	TRBV28	TRBJ1-5	CASSYQGAWQPQHF	TGTGCCAGCAGTTACCAGGGGGCTTGGCAGCCCCAGCATTTT
-	TRBD1	TRBV19	TRBJ2-7	CASSIGGQGYEQYF	TGTGCCAGTAGTATCGGGGGACAGGGCTACGAGCAGTACTTC
few	TRBD2	TRBV29-1	TRBJ2-2	CSVQGLAGEVMGELFF	TGCAGCGTCCAGGGACTAGCGGGAGAGGTTATGGGGGAGCTGTTTTTT
many	TRBD1	TRBV6-6	TRBJ2-3	CAGSSGTGTQYF	TGTGCCGGCTCGTCCGGGACAGGTACGCAGTATTTT
-	-	TRBV7-6	TRBJ1-2	CASSLGGGNYGYTF	TGTGCCAGCAGCTTAGGCGGCGGTAACTATGGCTACACCTTC
-	TRBD2	TRBV28	TRBJ2-1	CASEISGSGGNEQFF	TGTGCCAGCGAAATTAGCGGGAGCGGGGGCAATGAGCAGTTCTTC
-	-	TRBV5-8	TRBJ2-4	CASSFNFGVGTKNIQYF	TGTGCCAGCAGCTTCAATTTCGGCGTCGGGACCAAAAACATTCAGTACTTC
-	TRBD1	TRBV11-2	TRBJ1-6	CASSSAGTVRNSPLHF	TGTGCCAGCAGCTCAGCAGGGACAGTCCGCAATTCACCCCTCCACTTT
-	TRBD2	TRBV2	TRBJ2-2	CASSGTSGRLGGELFF	TGTGCCAGCAGTGGGACTAGCGGGAGGTTGGGCGGGGAGCTGTTTTTT
-	TRBD1	TRBV5-1	TRBJ2-7	CASSRLDRGYEQYF	TGCGCCAGCAGCCGGCTGGACAGGGGCTACGAGCAGTACTTC
-	-	TRBV6-5	TRBJ2-1	CASSRTRTRHNEQFF	TGTGCCAGCAGCCGTACTAGGACGCGCCACAATGAGCAGTTCTTC
-	-	TRBV19	TRBJ2-7	CASSMVTDGLYEQYF	TGTGCCAGTAGTATGGTAACCGACGGGCTTTACGAGCAGTACTTC
-	TRBD2	TRBV7-9	TRBJ2-4	CATPNKREKITKNIQYF	TGTGCCACACCTAACAAGCGGGAGAAGATAACCAAAAACATTCAGTACTTC
-	-	TRBV2	TRBJ2-7	CASSPTAGTEILYEQYF	TGTGCCAGCAGTCCAACTGCCGGGACTGAAATTCTGTACGAGCAGTACTTC
once	TRBD2	TRBV6-4	TRBJ2-7	CASSRLSGGEQYF	TGTGCCAGCAGCAGGCTATCGGGGGGCGAGCAGTACTTC
-	-	TRBV28	TRBJ1-5	CASSFDRSNQPQHF	TGTGCCAGCAGTTTTGACAGGAGCAATCAGCCCCAGCATTTT
-	-	TRBV6-4	TRBJ2-3	CARRNSPKLATQYF	TGTGCCAGAAGGAATAGCCCGAAGCTTGCTACGCAGTATTTT
few	-	TRBV29-1	TRBJ1-2	CSVALDVEGGGYTF	TGCAGCGTTGCCTTGGACGTAGAAGGCGGTGGCTACACCTTC
-	-	TRBV4-1	TRBJ2-5	CASSQGRSQETQYF	TGCGCCAGCAGCCAAGGGCGGAGCCAAGAGACCCAGTACTTC
many	-	TRBV10-2	TRBJ2-2	CASGGGPWGELFF	TGCGCCAGCGGTGGCGGCCCCTGGGGGGAGCTGTTTTTT
once	-	TRBV6-5	TRBJ2-7	CASRRDSASYEQYF	TGTGCCAGCAGGCGGGACTCGGCTTCCTACGAGCAGTACTTC
-	-	TRBV11-2	TRBJ2-5	CASSQVVPNQGQETQYF	TGTGCCAGCAGTCAAGTGGTCCCTAATCAGGGTCAAGAGACCCAGTACTTC
-	TRBD1	TRBV7-6	TRBJ2-3	CASSSGQAMTDTQYF	TGTGCCAGCAGCTCTGGACAGGCAATGACAGATACGCAGTATTTT
many	-	TRBV5-1	TRBJ2-1	CASSLGESYNEQFF	TGCGCCAGCAGCCTCGGGGAAAGCTACAATGAGCAGTTCTTC
few	-	TRBV5-1	TRBJ2-2	CASSLQGGTGELFF	TGCGCCAGCAGCTTACAGGGCGGAACCGGGGAGCTGTTTTTT
-	-	TRBV19	TRBJ1-5	CASSIGTAGNQPQHF	TGTGCCAGTAGTATAGGGACAGCTGGCAATCAGCCCCAGCATTTT
-	TRBD1	TRBV7-2	TRBJ1-4	CASSRRTGATNEKLFF	TGTGCCAGCAGCCGACGGACAGGGGCAACTAATGAAAAACTGTTTTTT
-	-	TRBV7-8	TRBJ1-5	CASSLTDSNQPQHF	TGTGCCAGCAGCTTAACAGATAGCAATCAGCCCCAGCATTTT
once	-	TRBV6-6	TRBJ1-1	CASSSSKMNTEAFF	TGTGCCAGCAGTTCAAGTAAAATGAACACTGAAGCTTTCTTT